This T cell receptor (beta chain) was recorded in a study of T cell responses to AZD1222 COVID-19 vaccine. Study-level points and caveats: Unmutated variant regions are reportedly the target of nearly half of TCRs that are spike-specific.

Produced via immunoSEQ multiplex PCR; TCRdb's table is partial and in-frame only. The table shows roughly 180,000 clones, with 85% to 95% occurring only once. Comments on this clone: Its antigen is still unknown.

The CDR3 contains 18 residues. CDR1 LGHDT and CDR2 YNNKEL come from the germline V gene (reference sequence). V shed 4 bases and J 5 bases; nucleotides not matched to a gene: 12. The chain uses TRBV3-1 (or the pseudogene TRBV3-2) and TRBJ1-5, with TRBD1 matching over 12 bases. The TCR sequence derives from an adult who received the AZD1222 COVID-19 vaccine. This specimen was peripheral blood, taken 28 days after the second AZD1222 dose. The CDR3 spells CASSPTTGQGAGDQPQHF. In DNA, the CDR3 is TGTGCCAGCAGCCCCACGACGGGACAGGGGGCGGGCGATCAGCCCCAGCATTTT.